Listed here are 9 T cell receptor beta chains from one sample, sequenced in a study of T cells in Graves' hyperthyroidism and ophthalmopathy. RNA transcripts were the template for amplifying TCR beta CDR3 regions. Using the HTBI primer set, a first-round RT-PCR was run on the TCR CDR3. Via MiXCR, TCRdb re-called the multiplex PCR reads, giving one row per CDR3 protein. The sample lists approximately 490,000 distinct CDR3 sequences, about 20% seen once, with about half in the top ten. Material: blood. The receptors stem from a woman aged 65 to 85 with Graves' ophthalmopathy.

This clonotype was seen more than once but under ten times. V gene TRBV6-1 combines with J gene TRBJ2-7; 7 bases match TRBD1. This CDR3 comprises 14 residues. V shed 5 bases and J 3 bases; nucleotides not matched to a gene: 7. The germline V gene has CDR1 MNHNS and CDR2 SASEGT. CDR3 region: CASSRDRAYYEQYF. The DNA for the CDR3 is TGTGCCAGCAGTAGAGACAGGGCGTACTACGAGCAGTACTTC.

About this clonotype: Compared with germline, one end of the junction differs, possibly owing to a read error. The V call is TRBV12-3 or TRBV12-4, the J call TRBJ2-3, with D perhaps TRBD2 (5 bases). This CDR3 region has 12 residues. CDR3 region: CASGFGGSAQYF. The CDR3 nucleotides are TGTGCCAGCGGTTTTGGTGGGAGTGCGCAGTATTTT.

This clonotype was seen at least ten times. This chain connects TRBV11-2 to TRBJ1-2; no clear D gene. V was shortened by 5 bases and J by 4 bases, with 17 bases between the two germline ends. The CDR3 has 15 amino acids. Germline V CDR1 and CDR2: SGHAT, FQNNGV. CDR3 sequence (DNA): TGTGCCAGCAGCCCCCTACGGTGGTTTCTCTATGGCTACACCTTC. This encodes CASSPLRWFLYGYTF.

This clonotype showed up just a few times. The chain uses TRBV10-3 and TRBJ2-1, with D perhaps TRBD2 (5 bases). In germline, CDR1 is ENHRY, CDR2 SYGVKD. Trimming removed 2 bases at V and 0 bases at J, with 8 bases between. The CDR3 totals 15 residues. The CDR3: CAISEPGLSYNEQFF. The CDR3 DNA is TGTGCCATCAGTGAGCCCGGACTCTCCTACAATGAGCAGTTCTTC.

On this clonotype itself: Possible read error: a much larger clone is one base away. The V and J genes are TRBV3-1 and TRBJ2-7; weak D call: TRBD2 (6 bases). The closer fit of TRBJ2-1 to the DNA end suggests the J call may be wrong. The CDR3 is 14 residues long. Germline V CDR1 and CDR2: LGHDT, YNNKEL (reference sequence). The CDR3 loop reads CASSQGRGPYEQFF. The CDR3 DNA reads TGTGCCAGCAGCCAAGGGAGGGGTCCCTACGAGCAGTTCTTC.

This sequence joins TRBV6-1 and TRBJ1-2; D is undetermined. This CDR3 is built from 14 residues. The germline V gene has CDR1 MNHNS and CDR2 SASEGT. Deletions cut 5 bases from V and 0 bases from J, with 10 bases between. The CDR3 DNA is TGTGCCAGCAGTAATGCCCTAGCTAACTATGGCTACACCTTC. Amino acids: CASSNALANYGYTF.

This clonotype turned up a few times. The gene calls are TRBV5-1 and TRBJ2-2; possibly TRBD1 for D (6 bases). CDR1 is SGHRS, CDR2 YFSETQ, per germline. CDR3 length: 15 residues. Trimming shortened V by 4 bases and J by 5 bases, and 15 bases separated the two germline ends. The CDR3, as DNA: TGCGCCAGCAGCCTGCACGGAACAGGGACCGGGGAGCTGTTTTTT. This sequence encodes CASSLHGTGTGELFF. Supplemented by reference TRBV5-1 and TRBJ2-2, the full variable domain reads KAGVTQTPRYLIKTRGQQVTLSCSPISGHRSVSWYQQTPGQGLQFLFEYFSETQRNKGNFPGRFSGRQFSNSRSEMNVSTLELGDSALYLCASSLHGTGTGELFFGEGSRLTVL.

As DNA, the CDR3 is TGCGCCAGCAGCTTGGTCCAGGGAACCTACGAGCAGTACTTC. It translates to CASSLVQGTYEQYF. The genes are TRBV5-1 and TRBJ2-7; TRBD1 might be the D (5 bases). This CDR3 spans 14 amino acids. Per the germline V gene, CDR1 is SGHRS and CDR2 is YFSETQ. V was pared by 0 bases and J by 2 bases, with 9 bases between.

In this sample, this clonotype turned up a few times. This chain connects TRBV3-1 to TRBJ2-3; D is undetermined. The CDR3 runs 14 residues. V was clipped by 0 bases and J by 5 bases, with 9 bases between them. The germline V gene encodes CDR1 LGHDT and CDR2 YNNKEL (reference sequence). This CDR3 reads CASSQDTWLDTQYF. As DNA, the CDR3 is TGTGCCAGCAGCCAAGATACGTGGTTAGATACGCAGTATTTT.